The clone carrying this TCR beta chain counts as medium-sized. Its antigen is unknown. The data derive from a study of T cell repertoires and leukemia-associated antigens. Study in general: Effective reads per sample ranged from about 3.3 to 5.5 million.

In TCRdb, the 5' RACE reads were re-called with MiXCR into one record per CDR3 protein. The sample yields roughly 12,000 distinct CDR3 sequences, about 38% seen once. This CDR3 region has 12 residues. The germline V gene has CDR1 MNHEY and CDR2 SVGAGI. Trimming removed 6 bases from V and 2 bases from J, with 8 bases in between. The sequenced sample consisted of CD3+ T cells sorted from blood and cultured. This TCR came from a female donor in good health. V usage is TRBV6-5 and J usage is TRBJ2-7; the D gene is possibly TRBD1 (6 bases). DNA of the CDR3: TGTGCCAGCAGGGACAGAGCCTACGAGCAGTACTTC. Its translation is CASRDRAYEQYF.